This T cell receptor beta chain was documented in a study of T cell responses to AZD1222 COVID-19 vaccine. Study-level findings and limits: With dominance at 160-218 and 743-854, vaccine-associated CD4 TCRs spanned spike.

The V end was cut by 2 bases, the J end by 0 bases, with 2 bases between. Germline values: CDR1 MNHEY, CDR2 SVGEGT. This CDR3 is built from 12 residues. Libraries were prepared by immunoSEQ multiplex PCR; TCRdb keeps only in-frame clonotypes and omits some of them. The data show around 87,000 clones, 80% to 90% seen once. Regarding this clone: Its matching antigen is unknown.

The sample was peripheral blood, taken 28 days after the second AZD1222 dose. This chain joins TRBV6-2 or TRBV6-3 and TRBJ2-7, with D unresolved. The sequence derives from an adult who received the AZD1222 COVID-19 vaccine. The CDR3 DNA sequence: TGTGCCAGCAGTTACAACTCCTACGAGCAGTACTTC. Its translation: CASSYNSYEQYF.